This paragraph covers one T cell receptor beta chain sequence. As processed by the authors: Reference gene primer amplification yielded estimated nucleated cell counts. Produced via immunoSEQ multiplex PCR; TCRdb's table is partial and in-frame only. D and trimming were read from the DNA, whereas the V and J calls and clone size are those reported in that table. The sample has 250,000 to 350,000 clones, 86% seen once. The data stem from a study of blood T cell repertoires in COVID-19. Background on the study: PBMCs, B-cell-depleted T cells, or T cells provided the cDNA or gDNA that made up the material.

This CDR3 is built from 13 residues. V lost 7 bases, J lost 8 bases, and 6 bases stayed unmatched. In germline, CDR1 is ENHRY, CDR2 SYGVKD. The receptor was derived from a woman between 45 and 60 years old with acute or convalescent COVID-19. Sequenced sample: peripheral blood. This sequence joins TRBV10-3 and TRBJ2-1, with 9 bases matching TRBD2. As DNA, the CDR3 is TGTGCCATCATGGCTAGCGGGACATATGAGCAGTTCTTC. Its translation: CAIMASGTYEQFF.